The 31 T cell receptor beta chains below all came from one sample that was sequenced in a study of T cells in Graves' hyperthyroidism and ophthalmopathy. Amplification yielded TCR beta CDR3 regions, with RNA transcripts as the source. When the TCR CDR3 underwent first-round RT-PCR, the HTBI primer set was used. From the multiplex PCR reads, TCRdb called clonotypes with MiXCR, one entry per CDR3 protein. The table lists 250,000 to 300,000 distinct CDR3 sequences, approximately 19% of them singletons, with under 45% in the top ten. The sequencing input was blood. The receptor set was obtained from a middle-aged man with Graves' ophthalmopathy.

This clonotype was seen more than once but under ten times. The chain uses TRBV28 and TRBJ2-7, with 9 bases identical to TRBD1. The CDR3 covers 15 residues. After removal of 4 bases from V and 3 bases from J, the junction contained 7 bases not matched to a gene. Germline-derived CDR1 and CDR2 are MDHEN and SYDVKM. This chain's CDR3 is CASSSPGQGLYEQYF. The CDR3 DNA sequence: TGTGCCAGCAGTTCCCCGGGACAGGGCCTCTACGAGCAGTACTTC.

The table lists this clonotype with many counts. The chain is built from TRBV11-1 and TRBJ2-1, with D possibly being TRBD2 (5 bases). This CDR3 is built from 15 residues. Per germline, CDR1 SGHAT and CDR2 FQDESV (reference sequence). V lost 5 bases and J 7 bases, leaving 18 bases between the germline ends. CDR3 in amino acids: CASSRTQLGGNEQFF. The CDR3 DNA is TGTGCCAGCAGCCGAACCCAACTAGGCGGGAATGAGCAGTTCTTC. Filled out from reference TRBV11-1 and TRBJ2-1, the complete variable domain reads EAEVAQSPRYKITEKSQAVAFWCDPISGHATLYWYRQILGQGPELLVQFQDESVVDDSQLPKDRFSAERLKGVDSTLKIQPAELGDSAMYLCASSRTQLGGNEQFFGPGTRLTVL.

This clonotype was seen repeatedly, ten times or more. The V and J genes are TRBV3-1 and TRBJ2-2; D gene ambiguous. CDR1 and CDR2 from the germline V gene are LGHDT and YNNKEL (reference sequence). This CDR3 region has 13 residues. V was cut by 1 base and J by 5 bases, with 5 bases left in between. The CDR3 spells CASSQGGTGELFF. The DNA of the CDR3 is TGTGCCAGCAGCCAAGGGGGAACCGGGGAGCTGTTTTTT. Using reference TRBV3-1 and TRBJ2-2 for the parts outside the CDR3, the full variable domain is DTAVSQTPKYLVTQMGNDKSIKCEQNLGHDTMYWYKQDSKKFLKIMFSYNNKELIINETVPNRFSPKSPDKAHLNLHINSLELGDSAVYFCASSQGGTGELFFGEGSRLTVL.

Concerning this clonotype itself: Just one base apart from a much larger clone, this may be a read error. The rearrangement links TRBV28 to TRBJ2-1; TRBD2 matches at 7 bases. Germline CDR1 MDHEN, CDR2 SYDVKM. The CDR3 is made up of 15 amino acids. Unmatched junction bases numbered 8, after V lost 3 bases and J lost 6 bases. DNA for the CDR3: TGTGCCAGCAGTTTGCCGGAGCGGGAACTCAATGAGCAGTTCTTC. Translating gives CASSLPERELNEQFF.

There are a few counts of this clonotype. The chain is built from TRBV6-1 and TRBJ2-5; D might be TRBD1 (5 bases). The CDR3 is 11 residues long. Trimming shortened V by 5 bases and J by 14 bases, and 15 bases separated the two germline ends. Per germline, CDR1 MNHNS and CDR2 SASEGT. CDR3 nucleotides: TGTGCCAGCAGTTTAGGGGATGGCCGCTACTTC. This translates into CASSLGDGRYF.

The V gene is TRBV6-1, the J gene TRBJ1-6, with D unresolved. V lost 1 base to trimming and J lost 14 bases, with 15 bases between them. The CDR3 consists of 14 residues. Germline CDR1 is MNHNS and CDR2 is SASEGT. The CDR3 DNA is TGTGCCAGCAGTGAAGTCGTAGCACCAGCTTCCCTCCACTTT. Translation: CASSEVVAPASLHF.

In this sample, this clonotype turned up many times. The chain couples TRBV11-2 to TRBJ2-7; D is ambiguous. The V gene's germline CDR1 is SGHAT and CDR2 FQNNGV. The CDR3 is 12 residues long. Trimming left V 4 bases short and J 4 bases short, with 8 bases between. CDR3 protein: CASSYSEYEQYF. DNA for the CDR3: TGTGCCAGCAGCTACTCGGAGTACGAGCAGTACTTC. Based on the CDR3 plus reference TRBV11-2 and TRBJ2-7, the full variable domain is EAGVAQSPRYKIIEKRQSVAFWCNPISGHATLYWYQQILGQGPKLLIQFQNNGVVDDSQLPKDRFSAERLKGVDSTLKIQPAKLEDSAVYLCASSYSEYEQYFGPGTRLTVT.

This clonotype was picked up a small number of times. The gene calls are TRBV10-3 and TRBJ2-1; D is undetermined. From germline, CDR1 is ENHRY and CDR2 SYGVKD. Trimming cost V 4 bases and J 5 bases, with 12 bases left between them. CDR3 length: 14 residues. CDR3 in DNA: TGTGCCATCAGTGCCAATCCTAGAGACAATGAGCAGTTCTTC. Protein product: CAISANPRDNEQFF.

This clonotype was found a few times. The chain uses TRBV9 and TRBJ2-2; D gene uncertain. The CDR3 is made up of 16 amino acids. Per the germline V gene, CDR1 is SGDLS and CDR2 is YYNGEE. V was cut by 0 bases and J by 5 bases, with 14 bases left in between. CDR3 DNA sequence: TGTGCCAGCAGCGTAGATGGGGATTCAAGGACCGGGGAGCTGTTTTTT. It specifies CASSVDGDSRTGELFF.

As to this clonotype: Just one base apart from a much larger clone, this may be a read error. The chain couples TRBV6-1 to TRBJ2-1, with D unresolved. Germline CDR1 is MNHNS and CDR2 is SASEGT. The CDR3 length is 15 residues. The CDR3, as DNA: TGTGCCAGCAAAAAACCCGGTAGTTTTCACAATGAGCAGCTCTTC. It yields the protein CASKKPGSFHNEQLF.

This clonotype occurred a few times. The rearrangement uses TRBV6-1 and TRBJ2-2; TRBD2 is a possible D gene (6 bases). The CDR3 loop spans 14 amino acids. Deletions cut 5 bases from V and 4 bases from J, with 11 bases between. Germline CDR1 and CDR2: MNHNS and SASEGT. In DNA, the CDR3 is TGTGCCAGCAGTTACCCGGAGGGCACCGGGGAGCTGTTTTTT. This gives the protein CASSYPEGTGELFF.

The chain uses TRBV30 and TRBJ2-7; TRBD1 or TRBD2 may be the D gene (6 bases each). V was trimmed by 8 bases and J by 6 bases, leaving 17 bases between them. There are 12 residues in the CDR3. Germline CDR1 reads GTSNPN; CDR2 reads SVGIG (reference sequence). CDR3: CALVRGRAEQYF. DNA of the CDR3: TGTGCCCTGGTACGGGGGCGGGCCGAGCAGTACTTC.

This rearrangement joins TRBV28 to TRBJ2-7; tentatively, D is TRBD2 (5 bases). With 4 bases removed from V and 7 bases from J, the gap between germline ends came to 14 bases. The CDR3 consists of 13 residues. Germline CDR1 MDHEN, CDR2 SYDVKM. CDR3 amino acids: CASSSLPGYEQYF. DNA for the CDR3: TGTGCCAGCAGTTCCCTACCGGGATATGAGCAGTACTTC.

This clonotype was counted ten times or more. The CDR3 nucleotides are TGTGCCAGCAGCTTCCGGTTAGCGGGAGCAGGGGAGCAGTACTTC. Translation gives CASSFRLAGAGEQYF. The chain uses TRBV13 and TRBJ2-7; TRBD2 agrees at 9 bases. Per germline, CDR1 PRHDT and CDR2 FYEKMQ (reference sequence). Trimming at V came to 3 bases and at J to 7 bases, leaving 10 bases not matched to a gene. There are 15 residues in the CDR3.

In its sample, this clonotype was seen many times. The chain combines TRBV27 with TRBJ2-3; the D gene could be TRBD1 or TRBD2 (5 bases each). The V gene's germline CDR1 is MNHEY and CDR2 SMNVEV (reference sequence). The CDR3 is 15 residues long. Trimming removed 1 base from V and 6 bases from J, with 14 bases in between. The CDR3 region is CASSLWDGNGDTQYF. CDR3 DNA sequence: TGTGCCAGCAGTTTATGGGACGGCAACGGGGATACGCAGTATTTT.

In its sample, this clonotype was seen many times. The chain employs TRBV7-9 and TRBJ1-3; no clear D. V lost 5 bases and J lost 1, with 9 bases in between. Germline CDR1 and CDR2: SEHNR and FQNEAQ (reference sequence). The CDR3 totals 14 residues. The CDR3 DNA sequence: TGTGCCAGCAGCGAGGGAGTATCTGGAAACACCATATATTTT. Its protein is CASSEGVSGNTIYF. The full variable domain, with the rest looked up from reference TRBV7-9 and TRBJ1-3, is DTGVSQNPRHKITKRGQNVTFRCDPISEHNRLYWYRQTLGQGPEFLTYFQNEAQLEKSRLLSDRFSAERPKGSFSTLEIQRTEQGDSAMYLCASSEGVSGNTIYFGEGSWLTVV.

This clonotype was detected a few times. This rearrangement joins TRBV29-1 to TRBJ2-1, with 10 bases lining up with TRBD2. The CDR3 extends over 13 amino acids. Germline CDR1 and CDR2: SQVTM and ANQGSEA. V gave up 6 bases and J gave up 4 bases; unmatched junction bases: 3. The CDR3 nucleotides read TGCAGCGTAGCGGGAGGGTCGTACAATGAGCAGTTCTTC. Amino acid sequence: CSVAGGSYNEQFF.

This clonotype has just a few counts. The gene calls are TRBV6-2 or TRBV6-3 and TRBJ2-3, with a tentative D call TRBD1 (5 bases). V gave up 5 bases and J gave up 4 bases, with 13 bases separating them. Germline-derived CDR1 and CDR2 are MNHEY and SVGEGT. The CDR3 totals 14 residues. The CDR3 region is CASSRIGVADTQYF. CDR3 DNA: TGTGCCAGCAGTAGAATAGGGGTGGCAGATACGCAGTATTTT.

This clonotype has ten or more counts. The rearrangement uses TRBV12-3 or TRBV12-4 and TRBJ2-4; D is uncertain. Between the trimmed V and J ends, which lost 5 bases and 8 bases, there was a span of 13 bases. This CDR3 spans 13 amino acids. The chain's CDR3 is CASSPGSGDIQYF. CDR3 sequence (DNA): TGTGCCAGCAGTCCTGGGTCTGGGGACATTCAGTACTTC.

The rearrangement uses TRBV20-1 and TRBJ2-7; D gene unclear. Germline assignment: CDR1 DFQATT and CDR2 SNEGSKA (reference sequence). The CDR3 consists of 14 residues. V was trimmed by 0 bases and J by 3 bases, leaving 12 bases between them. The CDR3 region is CSARDQLLGYEQYF. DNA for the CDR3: TGCAGTGCTAGAGACCAGTTATTGGGCTACGAGCAGTACTTC.

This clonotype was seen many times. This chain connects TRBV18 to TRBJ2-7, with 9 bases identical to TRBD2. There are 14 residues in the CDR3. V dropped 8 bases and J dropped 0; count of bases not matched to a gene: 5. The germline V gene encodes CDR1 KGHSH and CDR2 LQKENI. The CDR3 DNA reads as TGTGCCAGCACCCATAGCGGGAGCTCCTACGAGCAGTACTTC. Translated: CASTHSGSSYEQYF.

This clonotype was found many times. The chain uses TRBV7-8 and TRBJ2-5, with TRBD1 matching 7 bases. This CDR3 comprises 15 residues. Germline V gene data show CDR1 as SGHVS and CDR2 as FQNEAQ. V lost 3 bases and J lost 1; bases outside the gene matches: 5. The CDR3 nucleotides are TGTGCCAGCAGCTTGGGACAGCGGATCCAAGAGACCCAGTACTTC. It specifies CASSLGQRIQETQYF. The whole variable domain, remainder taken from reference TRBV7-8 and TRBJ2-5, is GAGVSQSPRYKVAKRGQDVALRCDPISGHVSLFWYQQALGQGPEFLTYFQNEAQLDKSGLPSDRFFAERPEGSVSTLKIQRTQQEDSAVYLCASSLGQRIQETQYFGPGTRLLVL.

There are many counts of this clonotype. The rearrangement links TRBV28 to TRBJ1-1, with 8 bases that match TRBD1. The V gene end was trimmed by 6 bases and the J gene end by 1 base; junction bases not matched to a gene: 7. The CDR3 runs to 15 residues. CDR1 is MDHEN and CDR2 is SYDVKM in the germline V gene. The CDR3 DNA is TGTGCCAGCAGACCCCCAGGGGGCGGGAACACTGAAGCTTTCTTT. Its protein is CASRPPGGGNTEAFF.

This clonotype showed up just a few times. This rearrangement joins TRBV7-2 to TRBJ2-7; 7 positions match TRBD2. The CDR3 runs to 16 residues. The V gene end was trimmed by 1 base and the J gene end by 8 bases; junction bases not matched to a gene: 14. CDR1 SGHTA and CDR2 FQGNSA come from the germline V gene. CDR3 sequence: CASSLGSQATGGKQYF. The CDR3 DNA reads TGTGCCAGCAGCTTAGGATCTCAGGCGACGGGGGGAAAGCAGTACTTC. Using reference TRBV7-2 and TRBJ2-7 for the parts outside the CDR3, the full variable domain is GAGVSQSPSNKVTEKGKDVELRCDPISGHTALYWYRQSLGQGLEFLIYFQGNSAPDKSGLPSDRFSAERTGGSVSTLTIQRTQQEDSAVYLCASSLGSQATGGKQYFGPGTRLTVT.

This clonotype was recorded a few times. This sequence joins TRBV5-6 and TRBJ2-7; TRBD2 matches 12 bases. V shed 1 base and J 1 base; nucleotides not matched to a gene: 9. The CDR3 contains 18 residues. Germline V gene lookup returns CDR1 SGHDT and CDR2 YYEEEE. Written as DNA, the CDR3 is TGTGCCAGCAGCTTGTTGGCTAGCGGGAGGGCCGGGTCCTACGAGCAGTACTTC. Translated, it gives CASSLLASGRAGSYEQYF.

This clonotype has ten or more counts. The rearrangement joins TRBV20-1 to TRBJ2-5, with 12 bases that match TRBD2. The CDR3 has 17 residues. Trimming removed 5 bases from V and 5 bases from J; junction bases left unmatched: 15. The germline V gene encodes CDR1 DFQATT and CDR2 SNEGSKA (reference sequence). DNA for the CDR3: TGCAGTGCTGGGGACCGACGACTAGCGGGAGTAGGGGAGACCCAGTACTTC. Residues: CSAGDRRLAGVGETQYF.

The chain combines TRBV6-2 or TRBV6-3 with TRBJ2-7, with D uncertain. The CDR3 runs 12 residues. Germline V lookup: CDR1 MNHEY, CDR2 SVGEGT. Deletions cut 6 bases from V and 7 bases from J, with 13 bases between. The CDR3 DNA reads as TGTGCCAGCAGCCCTACCCGGGCTGAGCAGTACTTC. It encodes CASSPTRAEQYF.

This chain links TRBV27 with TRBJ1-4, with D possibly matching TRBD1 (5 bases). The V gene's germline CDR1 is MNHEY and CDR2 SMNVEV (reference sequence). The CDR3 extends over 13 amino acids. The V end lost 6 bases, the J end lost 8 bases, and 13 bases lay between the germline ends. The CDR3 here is CASSLDEGEKLFF. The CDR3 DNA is TGTGCCAGCAGCTTGGATGAGGGGGAAAAACTGTTTTTT. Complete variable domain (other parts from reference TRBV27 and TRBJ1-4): EAQVTQNPRYLITVTGKKLTVTCSQNMNHEYMSWYRQDPGLGLRQIYYSMNVEVTDKGDVPEGYKVSRKEKRNFPLILESPSPNQTSLYFCASSLDEGEKLFFGSGTQLSVL.

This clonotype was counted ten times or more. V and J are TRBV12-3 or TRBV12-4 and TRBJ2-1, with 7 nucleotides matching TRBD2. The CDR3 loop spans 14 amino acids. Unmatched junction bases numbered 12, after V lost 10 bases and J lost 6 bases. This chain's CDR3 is CAINRDYYSNEQFF. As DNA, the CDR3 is TGTGCCATCAACCGGGACTATTACTCCAATGAGCAGTTCTTC.

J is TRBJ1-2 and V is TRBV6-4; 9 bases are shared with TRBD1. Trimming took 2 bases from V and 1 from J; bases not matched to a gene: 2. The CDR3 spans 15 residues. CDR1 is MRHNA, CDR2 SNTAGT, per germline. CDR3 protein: CASSDRDRDNYGYTF. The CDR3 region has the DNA TGTGCCAGCAGTGACAGGGACAGGGATAACTATGGCTACACCTTC.

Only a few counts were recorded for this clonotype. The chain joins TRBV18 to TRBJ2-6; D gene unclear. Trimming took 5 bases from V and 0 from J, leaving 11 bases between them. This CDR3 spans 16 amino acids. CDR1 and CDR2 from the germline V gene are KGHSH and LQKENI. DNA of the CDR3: TGTGCCAGCTCATCCCCTACTCGCTCTGGGGCCAACGTCCTGACTTTC. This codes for CASSSPTRSGANVLTF.